This TCR beta chain was observed in a study of blood T cells in healthy people across ages. The overall study: The capture of about one barcoded beta molecule per two T cells was achieved by template switching. Study-level findings and limits: As age increased, TCR beta diversity per million T cells fell in a roughly linear fashion.

PBMCs were isolated at a quantity of at least 6.5 million per sample. Alongside a J-beta primer mix, a sample-barcoded 5' primer served in a second PCR lasting roughly 7 to 11 cycles. Each sample yielded at least 3 million CDR3-containing paired-end reads. One entry per CDR3 protein, called by TCRdb with MiXCR from the 5' RACE reads. The sample lists roughly 800,000 distinct CDR3 sequences, around 36% seen once, with roughly 13% in the top ten. The CDR3 runs 15 residues. Per germline, CDR1 SGHTA and CDR2 FQGNSA. Comment on this clonotype: Antigen specificity is unknown.

V usage is TRBV7-2 and J usage is TRBJ2-7; TRBD1 or TRBD2 may be the D gene (5 bases each). The J call may be in error: the DNA end matches TRBJ2-5 better. Sequenced material: blood. The receptor was derived from a man aged 18 to 29 in good health. In DNA, the CDR3 is TGTGCCAGCAGCTTAGCGCTGGGGACCCAAGAGACCCAGTACTTC. Amino acids: CASSLALGTQETQYF.